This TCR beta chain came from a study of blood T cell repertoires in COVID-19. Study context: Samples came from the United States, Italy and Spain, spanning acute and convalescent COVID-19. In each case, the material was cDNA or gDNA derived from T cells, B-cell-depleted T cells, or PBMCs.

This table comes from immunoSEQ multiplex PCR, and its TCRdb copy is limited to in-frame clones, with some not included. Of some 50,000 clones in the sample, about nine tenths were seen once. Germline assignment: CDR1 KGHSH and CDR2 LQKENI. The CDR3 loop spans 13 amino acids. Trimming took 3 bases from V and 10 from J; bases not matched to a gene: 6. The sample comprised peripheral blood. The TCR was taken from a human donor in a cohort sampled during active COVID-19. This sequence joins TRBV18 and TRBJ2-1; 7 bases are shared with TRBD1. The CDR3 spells CASSPKTGYEQFF. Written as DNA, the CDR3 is TGTGCCAGCTCACCTAAGACAGGGTACGAGCAGTTCTTC.